These 16 T cell receptor beta chains were all obtained from the same sample, sequenced in a study of T cells expressing NK-cell markers. TCRdb re-analyzed the 5' RACE reads; it lists each CDR3 protein once, without DNA. The sample table includes approximately 150,000 distinct CDR3 sequences. Input material: blood T cells: a sorted CD56 or NKG2C T cell subset, CD4+ or CD8+ T cells, or bulk PBMC T cells (not recorded which). These receptors originate from a man aged 18 to 30 in good health.

This clonotype registers medium-sized by frequency. This chain joins TRBV20-1 and TRBJ2-3; the D call of TRBD2 rests on TCRdb alone, since no DNA is present to check it. The germline V gene encodes CDR1 DFQATT and CDR2 SNEGSKA (reference sequence). The CDR3 has 17 amino acids. The CDR3 is CSARDYLAGGNTDTQYF.

This rearrangement joins TRBV6-2 or TRBV6-3 to TRBJ1-1. In germline, CDR1 is MNHEY, CDR2 SVGEGT. The CDR3 length is 12 residues. The CDR3: CASSYSVAEAFF.

The chain employs TRBV30 and TRBJ2-1; TCRdb names TRBD1, which stays unverified in the absence of DNA. CDR1 is GTSNPN, CDR2 SVGIG, per germline (reference sequence). This CDR3 contains 15 residues. The CDR3 loop is CAWSVGTTWGNEQFF.

The chain recombines TRBV5-8 with TRBJ1-5. The CDR3 has 15 residues. Germline assignment: CDR1 SGHTS and CDR2 YDEGEE. The CDR3 region is CASSSSTSSNQPQHF.

J is TRBJ2-7 and V is TRBV15. The CDR3 sequence is 12 residues long. The germline V gene encodes CDR1 LNHNV and CDR2 YYDKDF (reference sequence). The CDR3 is CATSRPVGEQYF.

The V call is TRBV19, the J call TRBJ1-2; TCRdb proposes TRBD1, but this gene call is untestable without DNA. The length of the CDR3 is 18 residues. Germline assignment: CDR1 LNHDA and CDR2 SQIVND (reference sequence). CDR3 residues: CASSILGQRRAANYGYTF.

The chain has TRBV24-1 and TRBJ2-1; TCRdb selects TRBD2, and the lack of DNA leaves this call unchecked. Per germline, CDR1 KGHDR and CDR2 SFDVKD. The CDR3 runs to 15 residues. CDR3 protein: CATSDLEDPPNEQFF.

V is TRBV19 and J is TRBJ1-4; TCRdb lists TRBD1, though no DNA is available to test this call. The V gene's germline CDR1 is LNHDA and CDR2 SQIVND (reference sequence). The CDR3 spans 16 residues. CDR3 amino acids: CASSIRRQAHNEKLFF.

CDR3 sequence: CASSAAPSQYF. This chain joins TRBV25-1 and TRBJ2-5; no DNA is available, so the TRBD1 call from TCRdb remains unchecked. CDR1 MGHDK and CDR2 SYGVNS come from the germline V gene. The CDR3 loop spans 11 amino acids. Together with reference TRBV25-1 and TRBJ2-5, the CDR3 gives the full variable domain: EADIYQTPRYLVIGTGKKITLECSQTMGHDKMYWYQQDPGMELHLIHYSYGVNSTEKGDLSSESTVSRIRTEHFPLTLESARPSHTSQYLCASSAAPSQYFGPGTRLLVL.

This chain uses TRBV19 with TRBJ2-1; TCRdb selects TRBD2, and the lack of DNA leaves this call unchecked. This CDR3 contains 18 residues. In germline, CDR1 is LNHDA, CDR2 SQIVND (reference sequence). CDR3 in amino acids: CASSMGWREGLLGNEQFF.

V is TRBV7-6 and J is TRBJ1-2; TCRdb picks TRBD1, but there is no DNA to check that call. Germline CDR1 reads SGHVS; CDR2 reads FNYEAQ. This CDR3 has 14 amino acids. The CDR3 loop is CASSLGDGSYGYTF. The entire variable domain, with the rest obtained from reference TRBV7-6 and TRBJ1-2, is as follows: GAGVSQSPRYKVTKRGQDVALRCDPISGHVSLYWYRQALGQGPEFLTYFNYEAQQDKSGLPNDRFSAERPEGSISTLTIQRTEQRDSAMYRCASSLGDGSYGYTFGSGTRLTVV.

This chain links TRBV5-1 with TRBJ2-1. Germline loops: CDR1 SGHRS, CDR2 YFSETQ. The CDR3 covers 15 residues. Here the CDR3 reads CASSLDRDFYNEQFF.

The chain uses TRBV6-5 and TRBJ2-7; no DNA is available, so the TRBD1 call from TCRdb remains unchecked. This CDR3 has 15 residues. Germline V CDR1 and CDR2: MNHEY, SVGAGI. The chain's CDR3 is CASSSPGQGSHEQYF.

The J gene is TRBJ2-7, the V gene TRBV29-1; with no DNA, the TCRdb D assignment of TRBD1 cannot be verified. Germline assignment: CDR1 SQVTM and CDR2 ANQGSEA. This CDR3 has 13 residues. CDR3 amino acids: CSVDLGESYEQYF.

This sequence joins TRBV4-1 and TRBJ2-7; TCRdb's assignment of TRBD1 cannot be checked, as there is no DNA. CDR3 length: 13 amino acids. The germline gives CDR1 MGHRA, CDR2 YSYEKL. CDR3 in amino acids: CASSLLQGYEQYF.

The chain is built from TRBV30 and TRBJ2-5; TCRdb lists TRBD2, though no DNA is available to test this call. The CDR3 length is 16 residues. Germline values: CDR1 GTSNPN, CDR2 SVGIG (reference sequence). The CDR3 region is CAWRPGLASDVETQYF.